This T cell receptor (beta chain) was retrieved from a study of shared clonotypes between healthy human individuals. Points from the study as a whole: In having few donors, the study represented limited genetic and exposure-history diversity. Researchers found naive subsets generally carried larger estimated richness than memory subsets.

Method: immunoSEQ multiplex PCR; TCRdb's copy keeps in-frame clones and lacks some. The table lists some 1,900,000 clones, about 95% of them singletons. The CDR3 sequence is 15 residues long. V lost 0 bases to trimming and J lost 0 bases, with 6 bases between them. Germline V gives CDR1 LNHDA, CDR2 SQIVND (reference sequence). Terminally differentiated effector memory CD45RA+ cells were excluded from the naive CD8 cells, which were CD45RO-negative and positively selected for CCR7. Comment on this clone: The antigen is unknown. Other nucleotide sequences in the sample specify the same CDR3.

The chain joins TRBV19 to TRBJ1-5, with D hard to call. The specimen sequenced was naive CD8+ T cells sorted from blood. This clonotype was sampled from a man between 18 and 35 years old in good health. CDR3 in amino acids: CASSIDLDSNQPQHF. DNA of the CDR3: TGTGCCAGTAGTATAGATCTTGATAGCAATCAGCCCCAGCATTTT.